This T cell receptor beta chain was retrieved from a study of OX40 agonist ivuxolimab in advanced cancers. Study information: Patients took ivuxolimab, an agonistic anti-OX40 (CD134) antibody. People in dose escalation had one of these cancers: hepatocellular carcinoma, melanoma, renal cell or head and neck cancer. Whole-study findings and limits: The study did not work out the antigen specificity of the expanded peripheral T cells. At 0.1 to 3.0 mg/kg and by week 6, CD4+ and CD8+ T cells in the blood had expanded clonally.

About this clone itself: The antigen is undetermined.

The CDR3 is 15 amino acids. V dropped 3 bases and J dropped 1; count of bases not matched to a gene: 3. Germline CDR1 and CDR2: SGDLS and YYNGEE. Sequencing was performed with immunoSEQ multiplex PCR; in TCRdb, only in-frame clones are kept and a portion is missing. The sample consists of fewer than 70,000 clones, around 86% of them appearing once. This chain links TRBV9 with TRBJ2-3; 9 nucleotides align to TRBD2. Material: CD4+ or CD8+ T cells sorted from blood, obtained in a trial of the OX40 agonist ivuxolimab. The origin of this receptor is an adult with an advanced solid tumor such as melanoma, head and neck, liver or kidney cancer. The CDR3, as DNA: TGTGCCAGCAGCGCGTTAGCGGGGGGCACAGATACGCAGTATTTT. It codes for CASSALAGGTDTQYF.